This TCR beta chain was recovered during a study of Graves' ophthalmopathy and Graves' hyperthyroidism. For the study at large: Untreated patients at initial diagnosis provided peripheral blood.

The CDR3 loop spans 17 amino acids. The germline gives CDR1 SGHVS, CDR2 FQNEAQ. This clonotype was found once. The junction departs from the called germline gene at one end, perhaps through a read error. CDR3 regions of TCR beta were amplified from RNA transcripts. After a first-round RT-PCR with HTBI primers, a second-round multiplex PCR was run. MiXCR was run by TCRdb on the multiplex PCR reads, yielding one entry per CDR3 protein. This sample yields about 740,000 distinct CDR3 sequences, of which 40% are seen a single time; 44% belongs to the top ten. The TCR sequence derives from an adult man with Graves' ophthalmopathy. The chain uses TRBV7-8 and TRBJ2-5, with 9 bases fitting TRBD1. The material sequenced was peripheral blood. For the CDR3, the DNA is TGCGCCAGCCGGGGACAGGGAAGTCTCATGGGGCAAGAGACCCAGTACTTC. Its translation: CASRGQGSLMGQETQYF.